The rows below give T cell receptor beta chains drawn from one sample of a study of blood T cell repertoires in COVID-19. Clones were sequenced by immunoSEQ multiplex PCR, and TCRdb holds only the in-frame ones, with some missing. The sample yields some 370,000 clones, around 89% seen once. Sequenced material: peripheral blood. These receptor sequences come from a man aged 18 to 29 with active or convalescent COVID-19. Both conserved end residues are trimmed from each CDR3. Fields, in order: J gene, V gene, CDR3 protein.

j_call: TRBJ1-2
v_call: TRBV6-1
cdr3_aa: ASGPDRGRT

j_call: TRBJ1-1
v_call: TRBV7-9
cdr3_aa: ASSFKRQGGKDTEAF

j_call: TRBJ2-7
v_call: TRBV15
cdr3_aa: ATSRAQGTYEQY

j_call: TRBJ1-1
v_call: TRBV4-1
cdr3_aa: ASRSTMNTEAF

j_call: TRBJ2-5
v_call: TRBV15
cdr3_aa: ATSDPGQQETQY

j_call: TRBJ2-3
v_call: TRBV28
cdr3_aa: ASSSFPWTSGRYTQY

j_call: TRBJ2-1
v_call: TRBV12-3/TRBV12-4
cdr3_aa: ASIATAGDEQF

j_call: TRBJ2-2
v_call: TRBV7-8
cdr3_aa: ASSLRWTGLLSGELF

j_call: TRBJ1-1
v_call: TRBV7-2
cdr3_aa: ASSLVARDTEAF

j_call: TRBJ1-5
v_call: TRBV28
cdr3_aa: ASSLRDRGSWRSNQPQH

j_call: TRBJ1-5
v_call: TRBV2
cdr3_aa: ASSGQRNQPQH

j_call: TRBJ2-3
v_call: TRBV6-2/TRBV6-3
cdr3_aa: ASSFRDNTDTQY

j_call: TRBJ1-1
v_call: TRBV9
cdr3_aa: ASSVEWTGEAF

j_call: TRBJ2-7
v_call: TRBV9
cdr3_aa: ASSAHPGGPYEQY